A selection of T cell receptor beta chains follows, all from one sample in a study of regulatory T cells in long-lasting Graves disease. TCRdb used MiXCR to reprocess the multiplex PCR reads, holding one entry per CDR3 protein. The table shows 400,000 to 550,000 distinct CDR3 sequences, with about a sixth occurring only once. These data also formed part of another study, on T cells in Graves' hyperthyroidism and ophthalmopathy.

The source was peripheral blood mononuclear cells (PBMCs), collected at new diagnosis, from a patient treated with antithyroid drugs. These receptors were collected from a woman between 18 and 30 years old with Graves disease. CDR3s include the opening cysteine and the closing phenylalanine or tryptophan. D genes are given only for firm matches. Some rows have no size entry. The others give once, few or many, or a class for an expanded clone.

clone_size: few
v_call: TRBV19
d_call: -
j_call: TRBJ1-1
cdr3_nt: TGTGCCAGTAGTACCCCTGGACTGGACACTGAAGCTTTCTTT
cdr3_aa: CASSTPGLDTEAFF

clone_size: many
v_call: TRBV29-1
d_call: -
j_call: TRBJ2-7
cdr3_nt: TGCAGCGTTGAGGACGGGACCTCCACCGAGCAGTACTTC
cdr3_aa: CSVEDGTSTEQYF

clone_size: -
v_call: TRBV3-1
d_call: -
j_call: TRBJ2-1
cdr3_nt: TGTGCCAGCAGCGCCGCACGGGGCTCCTACAATGAGCAGTTCTTC
cdr3_aa: CASSAARGSYNEQFF

clone_size: -
v_call: TRBV7-9
d_call: -
j_call: TRBJ1-1
cdr3_nt: TGTGCCAGCAGCTTTGACAGACCCCGCACTGAAGCTTTCTTT
cdr3_aa: CASSFDRPRTEAFF

clone_size: many
v_call: TRBV27
d_call: -
j_call: TRBJ2-1
cdr3_nt: TGTGCCAGCAGTGCACTTAGCGGAGCCTCAGGGGAGGCTTACAATGAGCAGTTCTTC
cdr3_aa: CASSALSGASGEAYNEQFF

clone_size: -
v_call: TRBV4-1
d_call: -
j_call: TRBJ2-7
cdr3_nt: TGCGCCAGCAGCCAAGATATGGGCAGGGGTCCGAACGAGCAGTACTTC
cdr3_aa: CASSQDMGRGPNEQYF

clone_size: many
v_call: TRBV28
d_call: -
j_call: TRBJ2-7
cdr3_nt: TGTGCCAGCAGCCCAACTAGTATCACAACAACAGGGACTTCACCCTACGAGCAGTACTTC
cdr3_aa: CASSPTSITTTGTSPYEQYF

clone_size: many
v_call: TRBV20-1
d_call: -
j_call: TRBJ1-1
cdr3_nt: TGCAGTGCTAGATGGGGGAACACTGAAGCTTTCTTT
cdr3_aa: CSARWGNTEAFF

clone_size: -
v_call: TRBV11-2
d_call: TRBD2
j_call: TRBJ2-2
cdr3_nt: TGTGCCAGCAGCTTAGGACTAGCGACGAACACCGGGGAGCTGTTTTTT
cdr3_aa: CASSLGLATNTGELFF

clone_size: few
v_call: TRBV14
d_call: -
j_call: TRBJ2-2
cdr3_nt: TGTGCCATCAAACCTATAAACACCGGGGAGCTGTTTTTT
cdr3_aa: CAIKPINTGELFF

clone_size: -
v_call: TRBV7-9
d_call: TRBD1
j_call: TRBJ2-5
cdr3_nt: TGTGCCAGCAGCTTACCCGACAGGGGGGCGGTCGAGACCCAGTACTTC
cdr3_aa: CASSLPDRGAVETQYF

clone_size: -
v_call: TRBV28
d_call: -
j_call: TRBJ2-3
cdr3_nt: TGTGCCAGCAGTTTTTTACCGGACAGCGGGAAATCAGATACGCAGTATTTT
cdr3_aa: CASSFLPDSGKSDTQYF

clone_size: many
v_call: TRBV11-2
d_call: TRBD2
j_call: TRBJ2-3
cdr3_nt: TGTGCCAGCAGCTTAGTAAGGAGCGGGAGGGCCTTGGATACGCAGTATTTT
cdr3_aa: CASSLVRSGRALDTQYF

clone_size: many
v_call: TRBV7-9
d_call: TRBD2
j_call: TRBJ2-7
cdr3_nt: TGTGCCAGCAGCGGGGGGACTAGCGGGAGGTGGTACGAGCAGTACTTC
cdr3_aa: CASSGGTSGRWYEQYF

clone_size: -
v_call: TRBV19
d_call: -
j_call: TRBJ1-3
cdr3_nt: TGTGCCAGTAGTATAGAAGGTGGAAACACCATATATTTT
cdr3_aa: CASSIEGGNTIYF

clone_size: many
v_call: TRBV3-1
d_call: -
j_call: TRBJ1-2
cdr3_nt: TGTGCCAGCAGCCAAGAGCGAGGGAACTATGGCTACACCTTC
cdr3_aa: CASSQERGNYGYTF

clone_size: many
v_call: TRBV7-9
d_call: TRBD2
j_call: TRBJ2-1
cdr3_nt: TGTGCCACCCTGGGAGGGGCGGAAAATGAGCAGTTCTTC
cdr3_aa: CATLGGAENEQFF

clone_size: few
v_call: TRBV7-3
d_call: TRBD1
j_call: TRBJ2-5
cdr3_nt: TGTGCCAGCAGCCCCATGACAGGGATGGAGACCCAGTACTTC
cdr3_aa: CASSPMTGMETQYF

clone_size: many
v_call: TRBV28
d_call: -
j_call: TRBJ2-7
cdr3_nt: TGTGCCAGCAGTCACAGACTAACCATGCCCGCGGGCGAGCAGTACTTC
cdr3_aa: CASSHRLTMPAGEQYF

clone_size: -
v_call: TRBV6-1
d_call: -
j_call: TRBJ2-3
cdr3_nt: TGTGCCAGCAGTATCAACCCCAGGGCAGATACGCAGTATTTT
cdr3_aa: CASSINPRADTQYF

clone_size: few
v_call: TRBV7-3
d_call: TRBD2
j_call: TRBJ2-3
cdr3_nt: TGTGCCAGCAGCTTAGGCGGGAGTAGTTCAGATTCGCAGTATTTT
cdr3_aa: CASSLGGSSSDSQYF

clone_size: -
v_call: TRBV7-8
d_call: TRBD1
j_call: TRBJ2-3
cdr3_nt: TGTGCCAGCAGCTACCGGGACAGAGTCACAGATACGCAGTATTTT
cdr3_aa: CASSYRDRVTDTQYF

clone_size: few
v_call: TRBV5-1
d_call: -
j_call: TRBJ2-3
cdr3_nt: TGCGCCAGCAGCTTGGACAGGGCTGGGGATACGCAGTATTTT
cdr3_aa: CASSLDRAGDTQYF

clone_size: many
v_call: TRBV12-3/TRBV12-4
d_call: -
j_call: TRBJ2-7
cdr3_nt: TGTGCCAGCAGCCGTCGGGACTCGAGATTTTACGAGCAGTACTTC
cdr3_aa: CASSRRDSRFYEQYF

clone_size: many
v_call: TRBV2
d_call: -
j_call: TRBJ1-6
cdr3_nt: TGTGCCAGCAGTCGTGACAGGAATAATTCACCCCTCCACTTT
cdr3_aa: CASSRDRNNSPLHF

clone_size: many
v_call: TRBV2
d_call: -
j_call: TRBJ1-6
cdr3_nt: TGTGCCAGCAGTGATCAGGATTCACCCCTCCACTTT
cdr3_aa: CASSDQDSPLHF

clone_size: few
v_call: TRBV4-1
d_call: -
j_call: TRBJ2-1
cdr3_nt: TGCGCCAGCAGCCAAACAAGCTCGACATACAATGAGCAGTTCTTC
cdr3_aa: CASSQTSSTYNEQFF

clone_size: many
v_call: TRBV5-1
d_call: TRBD1
j_call: TRBJ2-7
cdr3_nt: TGCGCCAGCAGCCAGGGGGAGTTCTACGAGCAGTACTTC
cdr3_aa: CASSQGEFYEQYF

clone_size: few
v_call: TRBV20-1
d_call: -
j_call: TRBJ2-1
cdr3_nt: TGCGGTGCTAGAGGGGCTATCCCCTTGGCAGGGAGGTCCTACAATGAGCAGTTCTTC
cdr3_aa: CGARGAIPLAGRSYNEQFF

clone_size: many
v_call: TRBV6-1
d_call: -
j_call: TRBJ2-7
cdr3_nt: TGTGCCAGCAAGCCCACCGGCGGGAAGACCTACGAGCAGTACTTC
cdr3_aa: CASKPTGGKTYEQYF

clone_size: many
v_call: TRBV7-2
d_call: -
j_call: TRBJ1-1
cdr3_nt: TGTGCCAGCAGCTTATTTAAATCCTCTCTGGCAGGGAACACTGAAGCTTTCTTT
cdr3_aa: CASSLFKSSLAGNTEAFF

clone_size: -
v_call: TRBV6-2/TRBV6-3
d_call: -
j_call: TRBJ1-3
cdr3_nt: TGTGCCATCAGCGAGCAGGGTGACACCATATATTTT
cdr3_aa: CAISEQGDTIYF

clone_size: many
v_call: TRBV10-1
d_call: -
j_call: TRBJ2-5
cdr3_nt: TGCGCCAGCAGCGCAGGGGCGGGAGTGACGGAGACCCAGTACTTC
cdr3_aa: CASSAGAGVTETQYF

clone_size: many
v_call: TRBV7-6
d_call: -
j_call: TRBJ2-7
cdr3_nt: TGTGCCAGCAGCTTAGTTGAGGGTTTTGCCTCCTACGAGCAGTACTTC
cdr3_aa: CASSLVEGFASYEQYF

clone_size: -
v_call: TRBV18
d_call: TRBD2
j_call: TRBJ2-1
cdr3_nt: TGTGCCAGCTCAGGGAAAGGACTAGCGGGCAATGAGCAGTTCTTC
cdr3_aa: CASSGKGLAGNEQFF

clone_size: many
v_call: TRBV11-2
d_call: TRBD2
j_call: TRBJ2-1
cdr3_nt: TGTGCCAGCAGCCAAAATAGCGGGAGCTCCTACAATGAGCAGTTCTTC
cdr3_aa: CASSQNSGSSYNEQFF

clone_size: many
v_call: TRBV7-9
d_call: TRBD1
j_call: TRBJ2-1
cdr3_nt: TGTGCCAGCAGCCCTGACAGGGTCAATGATAATGAGCAGTTCTTC
cdr3_aa: CASSPDRVNDNEQFF

clone_size: -
v_call: TRBV6-2/TRBV6-3
d_call: -
j_call: TRBJ2-1
cdr3_nt: TGTGCCAGCAGTTACTCAGGGGTACTCTCGGAGTACAATGAGCAGTTCTTC
cdr3_aa: CASSYSGVLSEYNEQFF

clone_size: -
v_call: TRBV19
d_call: -
j_call: TRBJ2-1
cdr3_nt: TGTGCCAGTGGGGGTACGGCGGGATCGCGGGCTAGTGAGCAGTTCTTC
cdr3_aa: CASGGTAGSRASEQFF

clone_size: many
v_call: TRBV6-5
d_call: -
j_call: TRBJ2-1
cdr3_nt: TGTGCCAGCAGTTACAGGCGGACGTACAATGAGCAGTTCTTC
cdr3_aa: CASSYRRTYNEQFF